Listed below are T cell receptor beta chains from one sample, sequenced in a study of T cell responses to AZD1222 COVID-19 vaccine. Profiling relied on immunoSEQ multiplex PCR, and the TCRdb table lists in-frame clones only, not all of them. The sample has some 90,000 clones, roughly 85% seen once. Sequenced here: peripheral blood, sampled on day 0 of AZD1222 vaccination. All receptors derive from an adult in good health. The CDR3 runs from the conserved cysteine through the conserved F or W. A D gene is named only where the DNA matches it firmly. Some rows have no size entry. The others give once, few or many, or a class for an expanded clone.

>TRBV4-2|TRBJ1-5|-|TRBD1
TGTGCCAGCAGCCAGGGTTCCACAGGGGGTTATAGCAATCAGCCCCAGCATTTT
CASSQGSTGGYSNQPQHF
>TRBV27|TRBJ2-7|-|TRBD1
TGTGCCAGCAGTTTTCTCGGGACAGCCTCCTACGAGCAGTACTTC
CASSFLGTASYEQYF
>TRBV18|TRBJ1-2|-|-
TGTGCCAGCTCACTAGGGAGAAGAGACTATGGCTACACCTTC
CASSLGRRDYGYTF
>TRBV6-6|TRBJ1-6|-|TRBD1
TGTGCCAGCAGATTCACGGGACAGGGGGCCAATTCACCCCTCCACTTT
CASRFTGQGANSPLHF
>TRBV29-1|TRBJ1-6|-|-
TGCAGCGTTCAAGGGGGTCTTAATTCACCCCTCCACTTT
CSVQGGLNSPLHF
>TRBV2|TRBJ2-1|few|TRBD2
TGTGCCAGCAGTGCCTCTAGCGGGAGGGACAATGAGCAGTTCTTC
CASSASSGRDNEQFF
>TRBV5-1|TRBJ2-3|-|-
TGCGCCAGCAGTGGAGGACCTAGCACAGATACGCAGTATTTT
CASSGGPSTDTQYF
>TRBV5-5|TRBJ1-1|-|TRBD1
TGTGCCAGCAGCTTGGTCCTCTCGGGACAGAGAAAAGCTTTCTTT
CASSLVLSGQRKAFF
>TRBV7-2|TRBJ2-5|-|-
TGTGCCAGCAGCCGCCAAAGGGGCGCAGAGACCCAGTACTTC
CASSRQRGAETQYF
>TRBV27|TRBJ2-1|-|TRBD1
TGTGCCAGCAGTCACCGGGACAGGGTGTCTTACAATGAGCAGTTCTTC
CASSHRDRVSYNEQFF
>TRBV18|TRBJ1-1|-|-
TGTGCCAGCTCTCTACAGGGAAACACTGAAGCTTTCTTT
CASSLQGNTEAFF
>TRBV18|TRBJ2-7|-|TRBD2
TGTGCCAGCTCACCAAGGCGGGACTACTACGAGCAGTACTTC
CASSPRRDYYEQYF
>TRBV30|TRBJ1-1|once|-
TGTGCCTGGAGTGTAGATAAAGGCGCTGAAGCTTTCTTT
CAWSVDKGAEAFF
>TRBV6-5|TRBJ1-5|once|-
TGTGCCAGCAGTTACTCATCGAAGCCACCCCAGCCCCAGCATTTT
CASSYSSKPPQPQHF
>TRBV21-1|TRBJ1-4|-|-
TGTGCCAGCAGCCTTCCCCTGGGACGGTATAATGAAAAACTGTTTTTT
CASSLPLGRYNEKLFF